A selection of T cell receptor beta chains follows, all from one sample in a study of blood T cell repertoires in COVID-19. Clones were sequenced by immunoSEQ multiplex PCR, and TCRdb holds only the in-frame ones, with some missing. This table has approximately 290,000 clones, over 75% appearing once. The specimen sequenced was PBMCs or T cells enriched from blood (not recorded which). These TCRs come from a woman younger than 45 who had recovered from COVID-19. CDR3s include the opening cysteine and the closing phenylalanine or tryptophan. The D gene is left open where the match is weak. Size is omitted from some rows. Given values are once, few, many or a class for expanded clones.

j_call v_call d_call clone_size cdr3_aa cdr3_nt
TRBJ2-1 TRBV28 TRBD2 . CALSELAGGAYNEQFF TGCGCCTTGAGCGAACTAGCGGGGGGTGCCTACAATGAGCAGTTCTTC
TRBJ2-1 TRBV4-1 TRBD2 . CASKKNSGSSYNEQFF TGCGCCAGCAAGAAAAATAGCGGGAGTTCCTACAATGAGCAGTTCTTC
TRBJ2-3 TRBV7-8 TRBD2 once CASSLVVSGSFVHPDTQYF TGTGCCAGCAGCTTAGTGGTTAGCGGGAGTTTTGTTCACCCAGATACGCAGTATTTT
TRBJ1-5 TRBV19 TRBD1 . CASQEGGGRQPQHF TGTGCCAGTCAGGAAGGGGGCGGTAGACAGCCCCAGCATTTT
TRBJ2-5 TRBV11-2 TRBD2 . CASSRTSGGLGTQYF TGTGCCAGCTCTCGGACTAGCGGGGGCTTGGGGACCCAGTACTTC
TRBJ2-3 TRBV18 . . CASSPPEIDTQYF TGTGCCAGCTCACCACCGGAGATAGATACGCAGTATTTT
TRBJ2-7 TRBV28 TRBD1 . CASSLRTGGDEQYF TGTGCCAGCAGCCTCAGGACAGGGGGGGACGAGCAGTACTTC
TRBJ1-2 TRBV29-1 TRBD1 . CSVEDLLVRGVPTF TGCAGCGTTGAAGATCTTCTCGTCAGGGGGGTACCCACCTTC
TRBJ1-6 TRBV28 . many CASSFSGNSPLHF TGTGCCAGCAGTTTTTCAGGGAATTCACCCCTCCACTTT
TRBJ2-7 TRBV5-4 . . CASSADTYEQYF TGTGCCAGCAGCGCGGACACCTACGAGCAGTACTTC
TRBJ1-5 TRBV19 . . CASTFLGQPQHF TGTGCCAGTACCTTTCTCGGTCAGCCCCAGCATTTT
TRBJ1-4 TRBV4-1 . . CASSHGPAGLRWEKLFF TGCGCCAGCAGCCATGGCCCCGCAGGTCTTAGGTGGGAAAAACTGTTTTTT
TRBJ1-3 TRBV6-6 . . CASRYQVSSGNTIYF TGTGCCAGCAGATACCAGGTTTCCTCTGGAAACACCATATATTTT
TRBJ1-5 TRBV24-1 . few CATSARGGGFDQPQHF TGTGCCACCAGTGCCCGCGGGGGGGGATTCGATCAGCCCCAGCATTTT